This T cell receptor beta chain was identified during a study of shared clonotypes between healthy human individuals. General study points: Blood was the only sampled material, and tissue repertoires likely differ.

This clone was recorded only once. The antigen is unknown. Germline V gene data show CDR1 as SQVTM and CDR2 as ANQGSEA. The CDR3 extends over 14 amino acids. V lost 3 bases, J lost 4 bases, and 2 bases stayed unmatched. The assay was carried out at the deep level. The method was immunoSEQ multiplex PCR; TCRdb's version includes in-frame clones alone and lacks a portion of them. The data contain over a million clones, 75% to 80% of them singletons. This sequence joins TRBV29-1 and TRBJ2-1, with 11 bases lining up with TRBD2. Material: memory CD4+ T cells from PBMCs. Subset defined: CD45RA-negative fraction. The sequence was obtained from a man between 18 and 35 years old in good health. Some clones in this sample may be carry-over from other donors' samples. The CDR3 sequence is CSVETSGKYNEQFF. The CDR3 region has the DNA TGCAGCGTTGAGACTAGCGGGAAATACAATGAGCAGTTCTTC.